Listed below are T cell receptor beta chains from one sample, sequenced in a study of T cell repertoires in cytomegalovirus infection. TCRdb analysed the reads with MiXCR anew, one entry per CDR3 protein. Here the sample spans about 530,000 distinct CDR3 sequences, about 26% being singletons. Input material: PBMCs. The receptors were gathered from a human donor in good health (CMV status not recorded). Some clones in this sample may be carry-over from other donors' samples. Each CDR3 is given with its conserved first and last residue. A D gene is named only where the DNA matches it firmly. Not every row has a clone size; where given, it reads once, few, many or a size class.

>NA|NA|TRBV15|TRBJ1-4
CATSREMVGTEKLFF
TGTGCCACCAGCAGAGAAATGGTAGGGACTGAAAAACTGTTTTTT
>NA|NA|TRBV7-9|TRBJ2-2
CASRAIGNTGELFF
TGTGCCAGCAGAGCTATCGGAAACACCGGGGAGCTGTTTTTT
>NA|NA|TRBV27|TRBJ2-1
CASSFLQGTYNEQFF
TGTGCCAGCAGTTTTTTACAGGGTACCTACAATGAGCAGTTCTTC
>few|NA|TRBV9|TRBJ1-6
CASSVASGSPLHF
TGTGCCAGCAGCGTAGCCTCTGGGTCACCCCTCCACTTT
>NA|NA|TRBV13|TRBJ2-1
CASSFGVFNEQFF
TGTGCCAGCAGCTTCGGGGTGTTTAATGAGCAGTTCTTC
>NA|NA|TRBV28|TRBJ2-4
CASSLFREIAKNIQYF
TGTGCCAGCAGTTTATTTAGGGAAATAGCCAAAAACATTCAGTACTTC
>NA|NA|TRBV29-1|TRBJ2-4
CSGGTMENIQYF
TGCAGCGGTGGCACGATGGAAAACATTCAGTACTTC
>NA|NA|TRBV12-3/TRBV12-4|TRBJ1-5
CASSSGPQGQPQHF
TGTGCCAGCAGTTCGGGACCTCAGGGGCAGCCCCAGCATTTT
>many|NA|TRBV11-3|TRBJ2-1
CASSPGRGALEQFF
TGTGCCAGCAGCCCGGGACGGGGGGCTCTGGAGCAGTTCTTC
>NA|TRBD2|TRBV11-2|TRBJ2-7
CASTRGSRGLAGGETYEQYF
TGTGCCAGCACCCGAGGATCGAGGGGACTAGCGGGAGGAGAAACCTACGAGCAGTACTTC